This TCR beta chain was retrieved from a study of regulatory T cells in long-lasting Graves disease. The TCR beta library used iRepertoire HTBI primers with Arm-PCR amplification of CDR3. TCRdb reprocessed the multiplex PCR reads via MiXCR and lists one record per CDR3 protein. The repertoire includes about 400,000 distinct CDR3 sequences, around 16% of them detected once, and about a fifth sits in the top ten. This CDR3 is 15 amino acids long. V was pared by 1 base and J by 5 bases, with 3 bases of the junction left unmatched. The germline gives CDR1 SGHRS, CDR2 YFSETQ. Study findings and constraints: Persistent disease preferred TRBV28, TRBJ1-2 and TRBJ2-5.

Documented time point: newly diagnosed GD, antithyroid drugs for less than 3 months. Isolated PBMC RNA provided the starting material for the TCR library. A note on this clonotype: Its antigen is as yet unknown.

The gene calls are TRBV5-1 and TRBJ2-1, with TRBD2 identical over 10 bases. The receptor comes from a female donor with Graves disease. Sequenced here: peripheral blood mononuclear cells (PBMCs), sampled at new diagnosis, from a patient treated with antithyroid drugs. CDR3 loop: CASSLPSGGNNEQFF. The CDR3 nucleotides are TGCGCCAGCAGCTTGCCTAGCGGGGGCAACAATGAGCAGTTCTTC. Full variable domain (rest looked up from reference TRBV5-1 and TRBJ2-1): KAGVTQTPRYLIKTRGQQVTLSCSPISGHRSVSWYQQTPGQGLQFLFEYFSETQRNKGNFPGRFSGRQFSNSRSEMNVSTLELGDSALYLCASSLPSGGNNEQFFGPGTRLTVL.